This record concerns one T cell receptor beta chain sequence. What it binds is not known. Germline V lookup: CDR1 SGDLS, CDR2 YYNGEE. The CDR3 spans 16 residues. After removal of 3 bases from V and 7 bases from J, the junction contained 14 bases not matched to a gene. This record comes from a study of cytotoxic CD8 clonotypes in ibrutinib-treated CLL. Looking at the study overall: When averaged across all of the samples, the counts came to roughly 250,000 productive templates and about 95,000 productive rearrangements.

General study findings and limits: An increase in clonality occurred at ibrutinib response, followed by a return toward baseline at progression. Under therapy, public clonotypes either contracted or stayed stable, and they were uncommon.

The assay was immunoSEQ multiplex PCR, and TCRdb's table has in-frame clones only and misses some. Of about 29,000 clones listed, 62% were seen once; the top ten hold roughly 15%. The gene calls are TRBV9 and TRBJ2-7; TRBD1 aligns across 9 bases. The sequenced sample was PBMCs, obtained before ibrutinib treatment. This TCR was sampled from a human donor with chronic lymphocytic leukemia. The CDR3 reads CASSEYGTGTMREQYF. In DNA, the CDR3 is TGTGCCAGCAGCGAGTACGGGACAGGGACTATGAGGGAGCAGTACTTC.